The 5 T cell receptor beta chains given below trace back to one sample, sequenced in a study of shared T cell receptors in the human thymus. Libraries were prepared by immunoSEQ multiplex PCR; TCRdb keeps only in-frame clonotypes and omits some of them. The table lists hundreds of thousands of clones, 85% to 95% of them singletons. Sequencing was done on a sample of thymocytes. Receptors originate from a human donor.

This chain joins TRBV15 and TRBJ2-7; D might be TRBD2 (6 bases). Germline CDR1 reads LNHNV; CDR2 reads YYDKDF (reference sequence). The V and J ends lost 5 bases and 3 bases respectively, with 23 bases between them. The CDR3 is 17 residues long. CDR3 DNA: TGTGCCACCAGCGGCCGACGACTAGTACTCCCCCTCTACGAGCAGTACTTC. Translation gives CATSGRRLVLPLYEQYF.

This chain joins TRBV30 and TRBJ1-5; D possibly corresponds to TRBD1 (5 bases). The CDR3 covers 15 residues. Trimming removed 5 bases from V and 6 bases from J, with 20 bases in between. The V gene's germline CDR1 is GTSNPN and CDR2 SVGIG (reference sequence). Written as DNA, the CDR3 is TGTGCCTGGTCCTTTAACGGGGCCCTCGGTCAGCCCCAGCATTTT. Translating it yields CAWSFNGALGQPQHF.

In this sample, this clone turned up once. V is TRBV5-1 and J is TRBJ2-3, with TRBD2 matching 10 bases. CDR3 length: 16 amino acids. Per germline, CDR1 SGHRS and CDR2 YFSETQ. The J segment lost 2 bases and the V segment lost 2 bases, leaving 5 bases of the junction unmatched. CDR3 in amino acids: CASSFRTSGLTDTQYF. In DNA, the CDR3 is TGCGCCAGCAGCTTTCGGACTAGCGGACTCACAGATACGCAGTATTTT. Variable domain in full (rest from reference TRBV5-1 and TRBJ2-3): KAGVTQTPRYLIKTRGQQVTLSCSPISGHRSVSWYQQTPGQGLQFLFEYFSETQRNKGNFPGRFSGRQFSNSRSEMNVSTLELGDSALYLCASSFRTSGLTDTQYFGPGTRLTVL.

The chain recombines TRBV7-7 with TRBJ2-7, with D perhaps TRBD2 (6 bases). Trimming left V 5 bases short and J 3 bases short, with 14 bases between. Germline CDR1 SSHAT, CDR2 FNYEAQ (reference sequence). This CDR3 has 14 amino acids. The CDR3 DNA is TGTGCCAGCAGCCCCACCCCGGGGGTCTACGAGCAGTACTTC. Its translation is CASSPTPGVYEQYF. Using reference TRBV7-7 and TRBJ2-7 for the parts outside the CDR3, the full variable domain is GAGVSQSPRYKVTKRGQDVTLRCDPISSHATLYWYQQALGQGPEFLTYFNYEAQPDKSGLPSDRFSAERPEGSISTLTIQRTEQRDSAMYRCASSPTPGVYEQYFGPGTRLTVT.

The CDR3: CASSEFTLDRSQHF. Written as DNA, the CDR3 is TGTGCCAGCAGTGAATTTACCCTCGACAGGTCCCAGCATTTT. This chain connects TRBV2 to TRBJ1-5, with D tentatively TRBD1 (6 bases). The CDR3 extends over 14 amino acids. Germline V lookup: CDR1 SNHLY, CDR2 FYNNEI. Trimming left V 2 bases short and J 11 bases short, with 16 bases between.